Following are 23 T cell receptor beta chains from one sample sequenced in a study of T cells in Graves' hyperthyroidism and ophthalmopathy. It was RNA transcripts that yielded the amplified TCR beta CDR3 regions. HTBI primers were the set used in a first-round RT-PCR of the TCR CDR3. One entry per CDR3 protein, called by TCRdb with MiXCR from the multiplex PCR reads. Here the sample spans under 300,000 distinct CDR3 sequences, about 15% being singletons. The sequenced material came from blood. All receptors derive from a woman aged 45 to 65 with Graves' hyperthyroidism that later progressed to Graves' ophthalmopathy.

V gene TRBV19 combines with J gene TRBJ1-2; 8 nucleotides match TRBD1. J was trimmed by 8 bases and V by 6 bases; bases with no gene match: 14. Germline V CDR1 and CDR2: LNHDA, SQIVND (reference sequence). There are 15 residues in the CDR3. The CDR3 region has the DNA TGTGCCAGTAGCTTAAGATCGGACAGGGAGAAAGGCTACACCTTC. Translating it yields CASSLRSDREKGYTF.

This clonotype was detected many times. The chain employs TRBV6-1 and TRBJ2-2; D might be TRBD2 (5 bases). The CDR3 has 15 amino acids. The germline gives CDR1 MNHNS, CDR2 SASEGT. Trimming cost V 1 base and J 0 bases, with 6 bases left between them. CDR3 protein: CASSEVTTNTGELFF. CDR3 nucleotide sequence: TGTGCCAGCAGTGAAGTGACTACGAACACCGGGGAGCTGTTTTTT.

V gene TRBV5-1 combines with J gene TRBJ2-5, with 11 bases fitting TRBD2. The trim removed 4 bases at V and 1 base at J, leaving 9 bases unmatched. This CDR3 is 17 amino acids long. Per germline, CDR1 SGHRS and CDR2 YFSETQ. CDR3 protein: CASSTGGTSGSQETQYF. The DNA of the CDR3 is TGCGCCAGCAGCACGGGGGGGACTAGCGGTTCCCAAGAGACCCAGTACTTC.

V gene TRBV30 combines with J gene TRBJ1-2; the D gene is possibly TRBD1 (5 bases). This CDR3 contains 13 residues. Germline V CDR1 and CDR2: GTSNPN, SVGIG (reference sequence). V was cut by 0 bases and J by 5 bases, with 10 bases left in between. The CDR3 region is CAWSVRAGYGYTF. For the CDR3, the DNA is TGTGCCTGGAGTGTGAGGGCAGGGTATGGCTACACCTTC. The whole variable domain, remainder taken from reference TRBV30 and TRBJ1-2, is SQTIHQWPATLVQPVGSPLSLECTVEGTSNPNLYWYRQAAGRGLQLLFYSVGIGQISSEVPQNLSASRPQDRQFILSSKKLLLSDSGFYLCAWSVRAGYGYTFGSGTRLTVV.

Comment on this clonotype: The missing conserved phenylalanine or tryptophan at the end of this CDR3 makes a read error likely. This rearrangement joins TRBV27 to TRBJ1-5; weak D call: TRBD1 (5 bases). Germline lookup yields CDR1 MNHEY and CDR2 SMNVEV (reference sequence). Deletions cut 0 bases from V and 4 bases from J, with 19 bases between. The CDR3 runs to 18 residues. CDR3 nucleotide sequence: TGTGCCAGCAGTTTATCTGGGGTTGGGGAAGGGGAAAATCAGCCCCAGCATCTT. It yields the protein CASSLSGVGEGENQPQHL.

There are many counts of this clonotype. The CDR3 region is CASSQNSYNEQFF. The CDR3 nucleotides are TGTGCCAGCAGCCAGAACAGCTACAATGAGCAGTTCTTC. The chain uses TRBV16 and TRBJ2-1; the D is unclear. The CDR3 has 13 residues. Germline V gives CDR1 KGHSY, CDR2 FQNENV. The V and J ends lost 3 bases and 3 bases respectively, with 6 bases between them.

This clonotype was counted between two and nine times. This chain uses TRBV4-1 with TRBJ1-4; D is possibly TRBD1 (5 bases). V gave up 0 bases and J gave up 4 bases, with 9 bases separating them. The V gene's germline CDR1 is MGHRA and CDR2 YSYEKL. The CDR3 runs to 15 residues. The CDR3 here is CASSQDWGFNEKLFF. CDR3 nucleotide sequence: TGCGCCAGCAGCCAAGATTGGGGCTTTAATGAAAAACTGTTTTTT.

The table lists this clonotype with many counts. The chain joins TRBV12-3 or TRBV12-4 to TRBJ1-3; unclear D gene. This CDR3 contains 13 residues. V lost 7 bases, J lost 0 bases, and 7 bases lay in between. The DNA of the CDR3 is TGTGCCAGCACCGAAAACTCTGGAAACACCATATATTTT. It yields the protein CASTENSGNTIYF.

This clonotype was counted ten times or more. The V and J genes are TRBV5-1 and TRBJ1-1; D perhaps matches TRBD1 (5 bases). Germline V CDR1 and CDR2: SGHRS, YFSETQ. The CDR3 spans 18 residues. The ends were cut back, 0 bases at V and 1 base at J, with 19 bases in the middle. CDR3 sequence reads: CASSLAGDRSFANTEAFF. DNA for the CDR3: TGCGCCAGCAGCTTGGCCGGAGACAGAAGCTTCGCGAACACTGAAGCTTTCTTT.

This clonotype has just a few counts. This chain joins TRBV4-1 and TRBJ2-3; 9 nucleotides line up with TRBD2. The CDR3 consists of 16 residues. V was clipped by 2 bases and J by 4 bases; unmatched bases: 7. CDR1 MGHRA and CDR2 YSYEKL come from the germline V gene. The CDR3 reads CASSQPNSGSSDTQYF. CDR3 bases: TGCGCCAGCAGCCAACCCAATAGCGGGAGCTCAGATACGCAGTATTTT.

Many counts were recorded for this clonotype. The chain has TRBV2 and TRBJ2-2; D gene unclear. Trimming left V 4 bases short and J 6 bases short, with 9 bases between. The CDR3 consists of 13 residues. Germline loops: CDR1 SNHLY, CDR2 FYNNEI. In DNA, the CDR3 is TGTGCCAGCAGTGGAAACCTCGCCGGGGAGCTGTTTTTT. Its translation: CASSGNLAGELFF.

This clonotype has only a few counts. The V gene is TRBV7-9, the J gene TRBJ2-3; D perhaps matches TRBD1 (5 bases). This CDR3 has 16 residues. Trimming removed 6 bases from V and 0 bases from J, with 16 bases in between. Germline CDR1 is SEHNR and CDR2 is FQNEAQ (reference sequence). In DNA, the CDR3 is TGTGCCAGCAGAAGAAGGGGCGGTTTGAGCACAGATACGCAGTATTTT. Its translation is CASRRRGGLSTDTQYF.

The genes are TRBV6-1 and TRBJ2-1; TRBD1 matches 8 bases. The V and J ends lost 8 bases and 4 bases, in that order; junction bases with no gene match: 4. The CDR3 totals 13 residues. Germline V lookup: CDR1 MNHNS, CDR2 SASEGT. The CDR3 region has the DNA TGTGCCAGCTTCCGGGACAGGTACAATGAGCAGTTCTTC. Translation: CASFRDRYNEQFF.

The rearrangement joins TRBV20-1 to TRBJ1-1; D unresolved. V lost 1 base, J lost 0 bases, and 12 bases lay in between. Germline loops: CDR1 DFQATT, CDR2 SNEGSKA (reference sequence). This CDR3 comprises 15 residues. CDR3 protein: CSARAPRALNTEAFF. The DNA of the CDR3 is TGCAGTGCTAGAGCCCCCCGGGCCCTGAACACTGAAGCTTTCTTT.

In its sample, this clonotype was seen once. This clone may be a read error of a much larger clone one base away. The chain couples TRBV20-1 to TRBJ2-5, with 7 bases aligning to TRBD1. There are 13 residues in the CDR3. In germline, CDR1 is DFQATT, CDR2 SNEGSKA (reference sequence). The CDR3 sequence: CGARGQAEKTQYF. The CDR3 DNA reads TGCGGTGCTAGAGGACAGGCGGAGAAGACCCAGTACTTC.

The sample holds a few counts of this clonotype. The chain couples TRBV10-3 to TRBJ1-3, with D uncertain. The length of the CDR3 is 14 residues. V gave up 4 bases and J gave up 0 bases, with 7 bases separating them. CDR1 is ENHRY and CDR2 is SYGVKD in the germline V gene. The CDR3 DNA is TGTGCCATCAGTGTGAGGAGCTCTGGAAACACCATATATTTT. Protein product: CAISVRSSGNTIYF.

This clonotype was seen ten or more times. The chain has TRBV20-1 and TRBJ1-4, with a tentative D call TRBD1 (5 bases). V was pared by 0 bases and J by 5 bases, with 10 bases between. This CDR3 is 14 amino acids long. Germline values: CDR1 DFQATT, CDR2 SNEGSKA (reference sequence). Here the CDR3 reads CSARDRTSNEKLFF. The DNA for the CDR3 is TGCAGTGCTAGAGATCGGACATCGAATGAAAAACTGTTTTTT.

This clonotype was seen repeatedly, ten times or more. The CDR3 loop reads CASSPSTGETEAFF. CDR3 coding DNA: TGTGCCAGCTCACCTAGCACAGGGGAGACTGAAGCTTTCTTT. This sequence joins TRBV18 and TRBJ1-1; TRBD1 matches at 7 bases. The CDR3 runs 14 residues. Trimming cost V 3 bases and J 5 bases; bases outside gene matches: 6. From germline, CDR1 is KGHSH and CDR2 LQKENI.

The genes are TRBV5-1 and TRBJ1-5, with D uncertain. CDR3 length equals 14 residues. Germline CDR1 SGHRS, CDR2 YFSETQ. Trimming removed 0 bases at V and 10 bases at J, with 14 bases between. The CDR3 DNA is TGCGCCAGCAGCTTGGCCGAGGGTACGGAACCCCAGCATTTT. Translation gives CASSLAEGTEPQHF. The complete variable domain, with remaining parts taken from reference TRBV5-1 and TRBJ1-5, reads KAGVTQTPRYLIKTRGQQVTLSCSPISGHRSVSWYQQTPGQGLQFLFEYFSETQRNKGNFPGRFSGRQFSNSRSEMNVSTLELGDSALYLCASSLAEGTEPQHFGDGTRLSIL.

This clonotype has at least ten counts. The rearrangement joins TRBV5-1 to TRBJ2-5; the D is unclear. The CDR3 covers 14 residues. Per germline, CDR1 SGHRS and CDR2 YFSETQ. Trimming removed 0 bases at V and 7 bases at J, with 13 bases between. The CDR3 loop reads CASSLEPSLGTQYF. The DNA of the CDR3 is TGCGCCAGCAGCTTGGAGCCCAGTTTGGGGACCCAGTACTTC.

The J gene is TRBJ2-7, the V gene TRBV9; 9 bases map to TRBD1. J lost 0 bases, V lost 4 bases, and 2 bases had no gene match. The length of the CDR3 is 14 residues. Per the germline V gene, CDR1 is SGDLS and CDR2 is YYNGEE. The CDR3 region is CASSRTGDSYEQYF. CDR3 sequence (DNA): TGTGCCAGCAGCCGGACAGGGGACTCCTACGAGCAGTACTTC.

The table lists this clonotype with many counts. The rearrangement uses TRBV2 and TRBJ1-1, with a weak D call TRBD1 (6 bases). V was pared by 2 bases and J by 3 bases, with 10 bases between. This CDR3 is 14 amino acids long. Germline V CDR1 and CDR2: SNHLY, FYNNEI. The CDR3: CASSETDSYTEAFF. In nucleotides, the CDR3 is TGTGCCAGCAGTGAAACGGACAGTTACACTGAAGCTTTCTTT.

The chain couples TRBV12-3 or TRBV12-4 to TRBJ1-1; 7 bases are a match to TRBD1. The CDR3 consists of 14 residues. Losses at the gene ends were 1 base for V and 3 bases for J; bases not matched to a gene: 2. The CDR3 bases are TGTGCCAGCAGTTTAGGACAGGGTCACACTGAAGCTTTCTTT. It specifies CASSLGQGHTEAFF.